Presented here are 25 T cell receptor beta chains from one specimen sequenced in a study of T cells in localized non-small cell lung cancer. This table comes from immunoSEQ multiplex PCR, and its TCRdb copy is limited to in-frame clones, with some not included. The profile shows tens of thousands of clones, 88% of them singletons. The sample in question was peripheral blood, obtained before any cancer treatment. The source of these receptors is a woman between 35 and 70 years old with stage I squamous cell lung carcinoma.

The chain has TRBV10-3 and TRBJ2-7; TRBD2 matches at 8 bases. The CDR3 loop spans 16 amino acids. J was trimmed by 1 base and V by 2 bases; bases with no gene match: 7. Germline V CDR1 and CDR2: ENHRY, SYGVKD. DNA for the CDR3: TGTGCCATCAGTGAGGGGATGAGCGGGGGATCCTACGAGCAGTACTTC. Translated: CAISEGMSGGSYEQYF.

This clone was observed a handful of times. This chain uses TRBV9 with TRBJ1-3; D is possibly TRBD1 (5 bases). The V end lost 4 bases, the J end lost 6 bases, and 14 bases lay between the germline ends. Germline-derived CDR1 and CDR2 are SGDLS and YYNGEE. The CDR3 is made up of 14 amino acids. This chain's CDR3 is CASSIQGEENTIYF. CDR3 DNA: TGTGCCAGCAGCATACAAGGGGAGGAAAACACCATATATTTT.

The V call is TRBV6-1, the J call TRBJ1-4; no definite D call. The germline gives CDR1 MNHNS, CDR2 SASEGT. The CDR3 runs 14 residues. V was cut by 7 bases and J by 5 bases, with 14 bases left in between. CDR3 nucleotides: TGTGCCAGCATGAGACGGAGTCTCAATGAAAAACTGTTTTTT. This gives the protein CASMRRSLNEKLFF.

J is TRBJ1-1 and V is TRBV11-2; D might be TRBD1 (5 bases). Germline V CDR1 and CDR2: SGHAT, FQNNGV. V lost 0 bases and J 1 base, leaving 9 bases between the germline ends. The CDR3 is made up of 15 amino acids. The CDR3 loop is CASSLDYGGNTEAFF. The DNA for the CDR3 is TGTGCCAGCAGCTTAGATTACGGGGGGAACACTGAAGCTTTCTTT.

This chain uses TRBV2 with TRBJ2-5; perhaps TRBD1 as D (5 bases). The germline V gene has CDR1 SNHLY and CDR2 FYNNEI. This CDR3 is 13 amino acids long. V dropped 4 bases and J dropped 5 bases, with 11 bases sitting between them. CDR3 nucleotide sequence: TGTGCCAGCAGTGGGCCAGGGTGGGAGACCCAGTACTTC. Translating gives CASSGPGWETQYF.

The chain employs TRBV10-1 and TRBJ2-3; D remains unclear. This CDR3 has 13 amino acids. Germline CDR1 is WNHNN and CDR2 is SYGVQD (reference sequence). V dropped 4 bases and J dropped 8 bases, with 13 bases sitting between them. The CDR3, as DNA: TGCGCCAGCAGTGCCGGGTTCCCAGGTACGCAGTATTTT. This encodes CASSAGFPGTQYF.

This chain uses TRBV4-2 with TRBJ2-7, with D unresolved. Germline CDR1 reads LGHNA; CDR2 reads YNFKEQ. The CDR3 sequence is 14 residues long. V lost 0 bases and J 2 bases, leaving 8 bases between the germline ends. CDR3 sequence: CASSQDYGAYEQYF. CDR3 nucleotide sequence: TGTGCCAGCAGCCAAGATTACGGAGCCTACGAGCAGTACTTC.

In this sample, this clone turned up a few times. CDR3 sequence: CASSKRQGRYSNQPQHF. In DNA, the CDR3 is TGTGCCAGCAGTAAACGACAGGGCAGATATAGCAATCAGCCCCAGCATTTT. This chain links TRBV2 with TRBJ1-5; TRBD1 matches 7 bases. The CDR3 is 17 residues long. The germline gives CDR1 SNHLY, CDR2 FYNNEI. The trim removed 5 bases at V and 0 bases at J, leaving 10 bases unmatched.

The chain uses TRBV7-9 and TRBJ1-1; TRBD1 is a possible D gene (6 bases). Trimming stripped 1 base from V and 4 bases from J, with 10 bases between. This CDR3 comprises 14 residues. CDR1 SEHNR and CDR2 FQNEAQ come from the germline V gene (reference sequence). The CDR3 spells CASSLDRESTEAFF. Written as DNA, the CDR3 is TGTGCCAGCAGCTTAGACAGGGAGAGCACTGAAGCTTTCTTT.

The chain is built from TRBV30 and TRBJ1-2; the D gene is possibly TRBD1 (5 bases). The CDR3 covers 15 residues. The V gene lost 4 bases and the J gene lost 4 bases, with 19 bases spanning the gap. Germline V gene sequence: CDR1 GTSNPN, CDR2 SVGIG (reference sequence). CDR3 in DNA: TGTGCCTGGACCTCCGGAGGGGCCTTAGGCTATGGCTACACCTTC. Its translation is CAWTSGGALGYGYTF.

V usage is TRBV7-2 and J usage is TRBJ2-2; TRBD1 might be the D (5 bases). The germline V gene has CDR1 SGHTA and CDR2 FQGNSA. V was trimmed by 3 bases and J by 5 bases, leaving 10 bases between them. This CDR3 has 14 amino acids. CDR3 amino acids: CASSFLSGTGELFF. For the CDR3, the DNA is TGTGCCAGCAGCTTTTTATCAGGGACCGGGGAGCTGTTTTTT. The full variable domain, completed using reference TRBV7-2 and TRBJ2-2, is GAGVSQSPSNKVTEKGKDVELRCDPISGHTALYWYRQSLGQGLEFLIYFQGNSAPDKSGLPSDRFSAERTGGSVSTLTIQRTQQEDSAVYLCASSFLSGTGELFFGEGSRLTVL.

J is TRBJ2-1 and V is TRBV9, with 9 bases that match TRBD2. V gave up 1 base and J gave up 5 bases; unmatched junction bases: 7. CDR1 is SGDLS, CDR2 YYNGEE, per germline. The CDR3 has 16 residues. CDR3 amino acids: CASSVRLAGHNNEQFF. The CDR3 DNA follows: TGTGCCAGCAGCGTAAGGCTAGCGGGGCACAACAATGAGCAGTTCTTC.

V usage is TRBV2 and J usage is TRBJ2-7; D is ambiguous. Trimming shortened V by 4 bases and J by 3 bases, and 10 bases separated the two germline ends. The CDR3 covers 13 residues. Per germline, CDR1 SNHLY and CDR2 FYNNEI. CDR3 region: CASSGDYSYEQYF. CDR3 DNA sequence: TGTGCCAGCAGTGGGGATTATAGCTACGAGCAGTACTTC.

This sequence joins TRBV6-5 and TRBJ1-5; D not resolved. CDR3 length: 11 amino acids. The germline V gene has CDR1 MNHEY and CDR2 SVGAGI. The CDR3 DNA sequence: TGTGCATCTGGGCCGGATCAGCCCCAGCATTTT. Its translation is CASGPDQPQHF.

This chain connects TRBV9 to TRBJ1-1, with 11 bases matching TRBD1. The germline CDR1 and CDR2 sequences are SGDLS and YYNGEE. The CDR3 length is 13 residues. The junction had 1 base not matched to a gene; V was cut back by 2 bases and J by 7 bases. DNA for the CDR3: TGTGCCAGCAGCGTTGGGACAGGGGGTGAAGCTTTCTTT. It codes for CASSVGTGGEAFF.

This chain joins TRBV11-1 and TRBJ2-5, with 8 nucleotides matching TRBD2. Per germline, CDR1 SGHAT and CDR2 FQDESV (reference sequence). The CDR3 length is 15 residues. Trimming removed 1 base from V and 5 bases from J; junction bases left unmatched: 6. In nucleotides, the CDR3 is TGTGCCAGCAGCTTAGAGGGACTAGTCTCGGAGACCCAGTACTTC. It translates to CASSLEGLVSETQYF.

This chain links TRBV10-2 with TRBJ1-1; D is perhaps TRBD1 (6 bases). Trimming cost V 8 bases and J 0 bases, with 13 bases left between them. CDR3 length: 14 amino acids. Germline CDR1 is WSHSY and CDR2 is SAAADI. The CDR3 reads CASRGAHLNTEAFF. In DNA form, the CDR3 reads TGCGCCAGCCGGGGGGCGCACCTGAACACTGAAGCTTTCTTT.

CDR3 sequence: CASSAQQGSYEQYF. CDR3 DNA sequence: TGTGCCAGCAGCGCCCAACAGGGCTCCTACGAGCAGTACTTC. The gene calls are TRBV9 and TRBJ2-7; perhaps TRBD1 as D (6 bases). The length of the CDR3 is 14 residues. Germline V gene data show CDR1 as SGDLS and CDR2 as YYNGEE. Trimming took off 3 bases at V and 0 bases at J, with 10 bases between the two ends.

V is TRBV7-9 and J is TRBJ2-3; 13 bases align to TRBD2. The CDR3 has 14 residues. The germline gives CDR1 SEHNR, CDR2 FQNEAQ (reference sequence). After removal of 5 bases from V and 10 bases from J, the junction contained 6 bases not matched to a gene. The CDR3 is CASSAGLAGRPQYF. Written as DNA, the CDR3 is TGTGCCAGCAGCGCGGGACTAGCGGGGAGGCCGCAGTATTTT.

In this sample, this clone turned up a few times. This chain links TRBV28 with TRBJ1-1, with D possibly matching TRBD1 (6 bases). Germline V lookup: CDR1 MDHEN, CDR2 SYDVKM. The CDR3 length is 16 residues. V was cut by 8 bases and J by 4 bases, with 23 bases left in between. The DNA for the CDR3 is TGTGCCAGCTATGCTAAGATGGGGGGCGGACGCACTGAAGCTTTCTTT. Residues: CASYAKMGGGRTEAFF.

The chain has TRBV7-9 and TRBJ1-1; D perhaps matches TRBD1 (6 bases). V was cut by 5 bases and J by 4 bases, with 17 bases left in between. Germline values: CDR1 SEHNR, CDR2 FQNEAQ (reference sequence). This CDR3 comprises 15 residues. As DNA, the CDR3 is TGTGCCAGCAGCAAATATGTGGGGGCCGGCACTGAAGCTTTCTTT. Its protein product is CASSKYVGAGTEAFF.

The rearrangement links TRBV6-1 to TRBJ1-2; D is possibly TRBD1 (6 bases). CDR1 is MNHNS, CDR2 SASEGT, per germline. The CDR3 is 13 residues long. Deletions cut 7 bases from V and 2 bases from J, with 11 bases between. CDR3 sequence: CASTSGTNYGYTF. In DNA form, the CDR3 reads TGTGCCAGCACCTCCGGGACAAACTATGGCTACACCTTC.

This sequence joins TRBV5-1 and TRBJ1-1, with no clear D. Germline V lookup: CDR1 SGHRS, CDR2 YFSETQ. The CDR3 is 15 residues long. V lost 0 bases and J lost 5, with 14 bases in between. In nucleotides, the CDR3 is TGCGCCAGCAGCTTGGAAGGAACCGGGAGGACTGAAGCTTTCTTT. It translates to CASSLEGTGRTEAFF.

This sequence joins TRBV5-1 and TRBJ2-3; 10 nucleotides match TRBD1. The germline V gene encodes CDR1 SGHRS and CDR2 YFSETQ. This CDR3 has 13 residues. J lost 14 bases, V lost 4 bases, and 10 bases had no gene match. In nucleotides, the CDR3 is TGCGCCAGCAGCGAGGGACAGGGGATTCGCCGGTATTTT. It codes for CASSEGQGIRRYF.

This chain joins TRBV5-1 and TRBJ2-7; TRBD1 might be the D (6 bases). CDR1 and CDR2 from the germline V gene are SGHRS and YFSETQ. There are 14 residues in the CDR3. Trimming shortened V by 0 bases and J by 3 bases, and 10 bases separated the two germline ends. The CDR3 protein is CASSLEQGNYEQYF. In nucleotides, the CDR3 is TGCGCCAGCAGCTTGGAACAGGGTAACTACGAGCAGTACTTC.